This T cell receptor (beta chain) was retrieved from a study of PD-1 blockade in classical Hodgkin lymphoma. CDR3 length: 16 residues. Looked up from germline, CDR1 is MNHEY and CDR2 is SMNVEV (reference sequence). With 8 bases clipped from V and 4 bases from J, the junction kept 7 bases outside the gene matches. The time point here: newly diagnosed, previously untreated cHL patient sample. Newly diagnosed, untreated classical Hodgkin lymphoma PBMCs served as comparison. The method was immunoSEQ multiplex PCR; TCRdb's version includes in-frame clones alone and lacks a portion of them. Here the sample spans roughly 70,000 clones, 93% being singletons. General study points: As was reported, newly diagnosed patients showed lower baseline TCR diversity than healthy donors did.

As regards this clone: Its specificity is not known.

The receptor was derived from a human donor with classical Hodgkin lymphoma. V usage is TRBV27 and J usage is TRBJ2-1, with TRBD2 matching 14 bases. The sequencing sample was made of peripheral blood mononuclear cells (PBMCs). DNA for the CDR3: TGTGCCAGCGGACTAGCGGGAGGACGTAGATACAATGAGCAGTTCTTC. Protein: CASGLAGGRRYNEQFF.